One and the same sample provided the 24 T cell receptor beta chains below, sequenced in a study of cytomegalovirus exposure and HLA in healthy donors. Both 60 Vbeta primers and 13 Jbeta primers went into the PCR. Produced via immunoSEQ multiplex PCR; TCRdb's table is partial and in-frame only. Seen here are 150,000 to 200,000 clones, about four fifths observed once, and the top ten hold around 0.24%. The specimen sequenced was PBMCs. The receptors here all came from a boy aged 5 to 17 in good health and CMV-seronegative.

This chain joins TRBV11-1 and TRBJ2-3, with 14 bases identical to TRBD2. Trimming took 5 bases from V and 7 from J; bases not matched to a gene: 11. From germline, CDR1 is SGHAT and CDR2 FQDESV (reference sequence). CDR3 size: 17 residues. The CDR3 loop is CASSPEGTSGSRNTQYF. CDR3 nucleotide sequence: TGTGCCAGCAGCCCAGAGGGGACTAGCGGGAGTCGGAATACGCAGTATTTT.

The V gene is TRBV9, the J gene TRBJ2-7; 8 bases are shared with TRBD2. After removal of 3 bases from V and 0 bases from J, the junction contained 14 bases not matched to a gene. The CDR3 totals 18 residues. CDR1 and CDR2 (germline): SGDLS, YYNGEE. For the CDR3, the DNA is TGTGCCAGCAGCGCCGGAATAGCGGGGCTCGGAAGCTCCTACGAGCAGTACTTC. Residues: CASSAGIAGLGSSYEQYF.

The chain employs TRBV7-2 and TRBJ1-4; no clear D. CDR1 and CDR2 from the germline V gene are SGHTA and FQGNSA. Trimming took 2 bases from V and 8 from J, leaving 15 bases between them. CDR3 size: 15 residues. This chain's CDR3 is CASSLKDGGLEKLFF. DNA for the CDR3: TGTGCCAGCAGCTTAAAAGACGGAGGTCTGGAAAAACTGTTTTTT.

This clone occurred a few times. The J gene is TRBJ1-1, the V gene TRBV19; 9 bases align to TRBD1. Germline assignment: CDR1 LNHDA and CDR2 SQIVND (reference sequence). This CDR3 has 15 amino acids. The junction had 10 bases not matched to a gene; V was cut back by 6 bases and J by 5 bases. The CDR3 loop is CASSPDRGVRTEAFF. CDR3 bases: TGTGCCAGTAGCCCCGACAGGGGGGTTCGAACTGAAGCTTTCTTT. The variable domain in full, with the rest retrieved from reference TRBV19 and TRBJ1-1, is DGGITQSPKYLFRKEGQNVTLSCEQNLNHDAMYWYRQDPGQGLRLIYYSQIVNDFQKGDIAEGYSVSREKKESFPLTVTSAQKNPTAFYLCASSPDRGVRTEAFFGQGTRLTVV.

The chain links TRBV5-1 to TRBJ2-2, with 11 bases identical to TRBD2. The CDR3 contains 18 residues. The V and J ends lost 5 bases and 2 bases, in that order; junction bases with no gene match: 11. Germline CDR1 SGHRS, CDR2 YFSETQ. CDR3 in amino acids: CASSSLGTSGINTGELFF. In nucleotides, the CDR3 is TGCGCCAGCAGTTCACTAGGGACTAGCGGAATCAACACCGGGGAGCTGTTTTTT. Full variable domain (missing parts from reference TRBV5-1 and TRBJ2-2): KAGVTQTPRYLIKTRGQQVTLSCSPISGHRSVSWYQQTPGQGLQFLFEYFSETQRNKGNFPGRFSGRQFSNSRSEMNVSTLELGDSALYLCASSSLGTSGINTGELFFGEGSRLTVL.

Only one count was recorded for this clone. The chain has TRBV7-3 and TRBJ2-2; D not certain. V was pared by 5 bases and J by 7 bases, with 8 bases between. The length of the CDR3 is 12 residues. In germline, CDR1 is SGHTA, CDR2 FQGTGA. The CDR3 DNA is TGTGCCAGCAGCCTATACGGCGGGGAGCTGTTTTTT. Translated: CASSLYGGELFF.

Only one count was recorded for this clone. This sequence joins TRBV27 and TRBJ1-6; no clear D gene. Germline assignment: CDR1 MNHEY and CDR2 SMNVEV (reference sequence). The length of the CDR3 is 18 residues. Trimming removed 5 bases at V and 2 bases at J, with 19 bases between. The CDR3 DNA is TGTGCCAGCAGTCAACTGAGCTCCTCCCGAGCCTATAATTCACCCCTCCACTTT. Translated, it gives CASSQLSSSRAYNSPLHF.

V gene TRBV9 combines with J gene TRBJ2-7; a possible D gene is TRBD2 (5 bases). The CDR3 consists of 16 residues. Trimming stripped 6 bases from V and 3 bases from J, with 22 bases between. In germline, CDR1 is SGDLS, CDR2 YYNGEE. CDR3: CASISEGDQGSYEQYF. DNA for the CDR3: TGTGCCAGCATCTCAGAGGGCGACCAAGGGAGCTACGAGCAGTACTTC.

This clone occurred a few times. V and J are TRBV2 and TRBJ2-6; TRBD2 aligns across 7 bases. V was clipped by 7 bases and J by 2 bases; unmatched bases: 2. The CDR3 covers 14 residues. The germline gives CDR1 SNHLY, CDR2 FYNNEI. The CDR3 coding sequence is TGTGCCAGCATCGGACTAGCTGGGGCCAACGTCCTGACTTTC. Translation gives CASIGLAGANVLTF.

Here the CDR3 reads CASRGASTRNTEAFF. The CDR3, as DNA: TGTGCCAGCAGGGGGGCCTCAACGAGGAACACTGAAGCTTTCTTT. The chain carries TRBV25-1 and TRBJ1-1; TRBD1 might be the D (6 bases). The length of the CDR3 is 15 residues. Germline V gene lookup returns CDR1 MGHDK and CDR2 SYGVNS. With 6 bases removed from V and 1 base from J, the gap between germline ends came to 15 bases.

Turning to this clone: At one of its ends the junction is not consistent with the germline gene, which may arise from a read error. The rearrangement joins TRBV7-9 to TRBJ2-1; D may be TRBD2 (5 bases). Looked up from germline, CDR1 is SEHNR and CDR2 is FQNEAQ (reference sequence). The CDR3 runs to 12 residues. DNA for the CDR3: TGTGCCAGCAGCTTAGGGAACACGGTCGGGATCTTC. The encoded protein is CASSLGNTVGIF.

V and J are TRBV11-2 and TRBJ2-3, with TRBD2 identical over 8 bases. Trimming at V came to 4 bases and at J to 5 bases, leaving 11 bases not matched to a gene. The CDR3 loop spans 16 amino acids. Per germline, CDR1 SGHAT and CDR2 FQNNGV. DNA for the CDR3: TGTGCCAGCAGCTCTGGACTAGCCCTTTTTAGAGATACGCAGTATTTT. As protein: CASSSGLALFRDTQYF.

V is TRBV4-3 and J is TRBJ1-6, with D hard to call. Germline values: CDR1 LGHNA, CDR2 YSLEER. This CDR3 region has 14 residues. The V and J ends lost 1 base and 6 bases respectively, with 7 bases between them. This CDR3 reads CASSQVRSNSPLHF. The CDR3 nucleotides are TGCGCCAGCAGCCAAGTTAGAAGTAATTCACCCCTCCACTTT.

This chain connects TRBV5-4 to TRBJ1-2; 8 bases are a match to TRBD1. Germline assignment: CDR1 SGHNT and CDR2 YYREEE (reference sequence). The CDR3 runs to 15 residues. After removal of 4 bases from V and 4 bases from J, the junction contained 9 bases not matched to a gene. In nucleotides, the CDR3 is TGTGCCAGCAGCCCCTCGGGACAGGCGATCTATGGCTACACCTTC. Translation gives CASSPSGQAIYGYTF.

The rearrangement uses TRBV2 and TRBJ2-6, with 10 nucleotides matching TRBD1. The CDR3 consists of 19 residues. Trimming cost V 7 bases and J 1 base; bases outside gene matches: 13. Germline V gene data show CDR1 as SNHLY and CDR2 as FYNNEI. The CDR3 nucleotides are TGTGCCAGCAATGAGACTCCGGGACAGGGGTTATCTGGGGCCAACGTCCTGACTTTC. It specifies CASNETPGQGLSGANVLTF.

J is TRBJ2-3 and V is TRBV6-4; the match to TRBD2 covers 12 bases. The CDR3 is made up of 15 amino acids. With V trimmed by 4 bases and J by 5 bases, 4 bases remained unmatched. Germline CDR1 reads MRHNA; CDR2 reads SNTAGT. CDR3 sequence reads: CASSGLAGGRDTQYF. CDR3 coding DNA: TGTGCCAGCAGTGGCCTAGCGGGGGGGAGAGATACGCAGTATTTT.

The chain couples TRBV2 to TRBJ1-1; 9 bases match TRBD1. The CDR3 sequence is 14 residues long. V trimming: 11 bases; J trimming: 10 bases; junction bases outside the gene matches: 17. The germline CDR1 and CDR2 sequences are SNHLY and FYNNEI. The CDR3 sequence: CASTPFQDRGRAFF. As DNA, the CDR3 is TGTGCCTCTACACCCTTTCAAGACAGGGGGAGAGCTTTCTTT.

The J gene is TRBJ2-2, the V gene TRBV4-3; TRBD1 agrees at 8 bases. Germline V gene data show CDR1 as LGHNA and CDR2 as YSLEER. This CDR3 spans 15 amino acids. V shed 0 bases, J shed 5 bases, and the junction held 2 bases outside the gene matches. CDR3 in DNA: TGCGCCAGCAGCCAAGACAGGGGGCTAACCGGGGAGCTGTTTTTT. Translation gives CASSQDRGLTGELFF.

The chain is built from TRBV6-1 and TRBJ1-6, with TRBD1 matching 12 bases. CDR1 and CDR2 (germline): MNHNS, SASEGT. V was pared by 2 bases and J by 8 bases, with 4 bases of the junction left unmatched. The CDR3 contains 16 residues. As DNA, the CDR3 is TGTGCCAGCAGTGAAAGGGACAGGGGGCCGTATTCACCCCTCCACTTT. Amino acid sequence: CASSERDRGPYSPLHF.

This chain links TRBV19 with TRBJ2-3, with D possibly matching TRBD2 (6 bases). From germline, CDR1 is LNHDA and CDR2 SQIVND (reference sequence). This CDR3 comprises 16 residues. Trimming pared 7 bases from V and 4 bases from J, leaving 21 bases between. The CDR3 coding sequence is TGTGCCAGTACGACCCTCGGGGGTGCAGGGTCAGATACGCAGTATTTT. Protein product: CASTTLGGAGSDTQYF.

CDR3 loop: CASSLRGGLNSEQYF. CDR3 nucleotide sequence: TGTGCCAGTAGTTTACGTGGGGGGTTGAATAGCGAGCAGTACTTC. V gene TRBV19 combines with J gene TRBJ2-5; a weak D match, TRBD2 (6 bases). The J call may be mistaken, given a closer DNA end match to TRBJ2-7. The germline V gene has CDR1 LNHDA and CDR2 SQIVND (reference sequence). The CDR3 is 15 amino acids.

The chain has TRBV11-2 and TRBJ1-1; 12 bases map to TRBD1. Unmatched junction bases numbered 11, after V lost 0 bases and J lost 3 bases. Germline V gives CDR1 SGHAT, CDR2 FQNNGV. The CDR3 contains 19 residues. For the CDR3, the DNA is TGTGCCAGCAGCTTAGATCTTGTCCCGGGACAGGGGGCGTACACTGAAGCTTTCTTT. Its translation: CASSLDLVPGQGAYTEAFF.

The chain has TRBV30 and TRBJ1-2; 7 bases line up with TRBD1. CDR1 and CDR2 from the germline V gene are GTSNPN and SVGIG (reference sequence). The CDR3 length is 13 residues. Trimming cost V 4 bases and J 2 bases; bases outside gene matches: 4. The CDR3 is CAWMRGGNYGYTF. CDR3 bases: TGTGCCTGGATGCGAGGGGGCAACTATGGCTACACCTTC.

This clone was seen only once. The genes are TRBV9 and TRBJ2-3; TRBD2 aligns across 10 bases. This CDR3 is built from 18 residues. Germline CDR1 reads SGDLS; CDR2 reads YYNGEE. J was trimmed by 4 bases and V by 0 bases; bases with no gene match: 11. CDR3 nucleotides: TGTGCCAGCAGCGTAGGTCCCAGCGGGGGGGCCGGGGCAGATACGCAGTATTTT. Its protein product is CASSVGPSGGAGADTQYF.